These 21 T cell receptor beta chains share one sample of origin, sequenced in a study of OX40 agonist ivuxolimab in advanced cancers. The table came from immunoSEQ multiplex PCR; TCRdb's copy has only in-frame clones and leaves some out. The sample comprises about 35,000 clones, roughly 80% of which are singletons, and 18% rests with the top ten. Here the sequenced sample was CD4+ or CD8+ T cells sorted from blood, taken in a trial of the OX40 agonist ivuxolimab. The source is an adult with an advanced solid tumor such as melanoma, head and neck, liver or kidney cancer.

The chain recombines TRBV18 with TRBJ2-3; 10 bases agree with TRBD1. Losses at the gene ends were 5 bases for V and 3 bases for J; bases not matched to a gene: 5. CDR1 is KGHSH and CDR2 is LQKENI in the germline V gene. This CDR3 comprises 15 residues. The CDR3 DNA reads TGTGCCAGCTCATCCAGGGACAGGGGAACAGATACGCAGTATTTT. This gives the protein CASSSRDRGTDTQYF.

The gene calls are TRBV28 and TRBJ1-5; D gene ambiguous. The CDR3 is made up of 11 amino acids. In germline, CDR1 is MDHEN, CDR2 SYDVKM. Trimming took off 6 bases at V and 4 bases at J, with 4 bases between the two ends. CDR3 nucleotide sequence: TGTGCCAGCAGGCCTAATCAGCCCCAGCATTTT. It specifies CASRPNQPQHF.

The chain couples TRBV4-3 to TRBJ2-2; either TRBD1 or TRBD2 may fit D (5 bases each). The CDR3 is made up of 17 amino acids. Germline V gene data show CDR1 as LGHNA and CDR2 as YSLEER. With 0 bases removed from V and 4 bases from J, the gap between germline ends came to 15 bases. CDR3 residues: CASSQDQGESITGELFF. Written as DNA, the CDR3 is TGCGCCAGCAGCCAAGATCAAGGGGAGAGTATCACCGGGGAGCTGTTTTTT.

The chain couples TRBV5-4 to TRBJ1-2; D unresolved. V was shortened by 3 bases and J by 3 bases, with 15 bases between the two germline ends. Germline V gene sequence: CDR1 SGHNT, CDR2 YYREEE (reference sequence). This CDR3 is built from 15 residues. The CDR3 region is CASSSTIGPHYGYTF. The CDR3 nucleotides are TGTGCCAGCAGCTCGACGATAGGGCCCCACTATGGCTACACCTTC.

The genes are TRBV4-1 and TRBJ2-7; D is possibly TRBD2 (6 bases). V lost 4 bases to trimming and J lost 1 base, with 11 bases between them. CDR1 and CDR2 (germline): MGHRA, YSYEKL. The CDR3 loop spans 14 amino acids. The chain's CDR3 is CASSPREASYEQYF. CDR3 DNA: TGCGCCAGCAGCCCTAGGGAGGCGTCCTACGAGCAGTACTTC.

The chain links TRBV4-1 to TRBJ2-2; 7 bases align to TRBD1. Trimming removed 8 bases from V and 8 bases from J; junction bases left unmatched: 11. Germline V lookup: CDR1 MGHRA, CDR2 YSYEKL. The CDR3 is 14 amino acids. CDR3 region: CASPGQRLKGELFF. The DNA for the CDR3 is TGCGCCAGCCCGGGACAGAGGTTAAAGGGGGAGCTGTTTTTT.

The chain uses TRBV28 and TRBJ1-2, with D uncertain. The CDR3 sequence is 12 residues long. V was clipped by 2 bases and J by 4 bases, with 5 bases between them. The germline gives CDR1 MDHEN, CDR2 SYDVKM. CDR3 sequence (DNA): TGTGCCAGCAGTTTAACACGCTATGGCTACACCTTC. Encoded protein: CASSLTRYGYTF.

The chain joins TRBV7-6 to TRBJ1-2; D not certain. The CDR3 spans 13 residues. The ends were cut back, 5 bases at V and 8 bases at J, with 15 bases in the middle. From germline, CDR1 is SGHVS and CDR2 FNYEAQ. Here the CDR3 reads CASSAEVGGGYTF. The CDR3 DNA is TGTGCCAGCAGCGCCGAGGTCGGAGGCGGCTACACCTTC.

The chain recombines TRBV5-6 with TRBJ2-7; D is possibly TRBD1 (6 bases). Trimming took 3 bases from V and 6 from J, leaving 22 bases between them. The germline CDR1 and CDR2 sequences are SGHDT and YYEEEE. The CDR3 is made up of 16 amino acids. CDR3 amino acids: CASSSRWGRRFSEQYF. In DNA, the CDR3 is TGTGCCAGCAGCTCCCGGTGGGGGCGCAGGTTCTCCGAGCAGTACTTC. Variable domain in full (rest from reference TRBV5-6 and TRBJ2-7): DAGVTQSPTHLIKTRGQQVTLRCSPKSGHDTVSWYQQALGQGPQFIFQYYEEEERQRGNFPDRFSGHQFPNYSSELNVNALLLGDSALYLCASSSRWGRRFSEQYFGPGTRLTVT.

The chain couples TRBV27 to TRBJ2-7; 11 bases line up with TRBD2. Trimming at V came to 5 bases and at J to 5 bases, leaving 5 bases not matched to a gene. This CDR3 comprises 14 residues. Germline V gives CDR1 MNHEY, CDR2 SMNVEV (reference sequence). The CDR3 DNA follows: TGTGCCAGCAGTACCGGGACTAGCGGCAACGAGCAGTACTTC. It yields the protein CASSTGTSGNEQYF.

This clone turned up a few times. V usage is TRBV28 and J usage is TRBJ1-1, with a weak D call TRBD1 (6 bases). The CDR3 length is 15 residues. Trimming took off 8 bases at V and 3 bases at J, with 19 bases between the two ends. Germline V gives CDR1 MDHEN, CDR2 SYDVKM. The CDR3 DNA reads TGTGCCAGCTGGGGGAGCAGGGGCTTCGACACTGAAGCTTTCTTT. Amino acids: CASWGSRGFDTEAFF. Using reference TRBV28 and TRBJ1-1 for the parts outside the CDR3, the full variable domain is DVKVTQSSRYLVKRTGEKVFLECVQDMDHENMFWYRQDPGLGLRLIYFSYDVKMKEKGDIPEGYSVSREKKERFSLILESASTNQTSMYLCASWGSRGFDTEAFFGQGTRLTVV.

This clone appeared a few times. The chain combines TRBV4-3 with TRBJ2-3, with TRBD2 matching over 12 bases. J gave up 6 bases and V 0 bases, and 7 bases lay outside the gene matches. The CDR3 runs to 17 residues. Germline V gene sequence: CDR1 LGHNA, CDR2 YSLEER. This chain's CDR3 is CASSQEELAGGRDTQYF. The CDR3 DNA reads as TGCGCCAGCAGCCAAGAGGAGCTAGCGGGGGGGAGGGATACGCAGTATTTT.

The chain has TRBV5-1 and TRBJ1-2; D remains unclear. CDR1 is SGHRS and CDR2 is YFSETQ in the germline V gene. Trimming took off 1 base at V and 2 bases at J, with 12 bases between the two ends. CDR3 length equals 15 residues. This CDR3 is CASSLSGPENYGYTF. The DNA of the CDR3 is TGCGCCAGCAGCTTGAGTGGTCCGGAAAACTATGGCTACACCTTC.

The genes are TRBV5-1 and TRBJ1-6; TRBD1 is a possible D gene (5 bases). With 0 bases removed from V and 8 bases from J, the gap between germline ends came to 9 bases. The CDR3 spans 14 residues. Per germline, CDR1 SGHRS and CDR2 YFSETQ. CDR3 DNA sequence: TGCGCCAGCAGCTTGGCCTGGGGGGATTCACCCCTCCACTTT. Translated, it gives CASSLAWGDSPLHF.

The V gene is TRBV4-3, the J gene TRBJ2-1; TRBD1 matches 8 bases. V shed 1 base, J shed 8 bases, and the junction held 7 bases outside the gene matches. The CDR3 runs to 15 residues. The germline V gene encodes CDR1 LGHNA and CDR2 YSLEER. In DNA form, the CDR3 reads TGCGCCAGCAGCCAAGGGACAGGGACCACGGATGAGCAGTTCTTC. Its protein product is CASSQGTGTTDEQFF.

The chain has TRBV7-9 and TRBJ2-7; 10 nucleotides align to TRBD2. Germline V gene lookup returns CDR1 SEHNR and CDR2 FQNEAQ (reference sequence). Trimming cost V 1 base and J 4 bases; bases outside gene matches: 10. This CDR3 has 17 amino acids. The CDR3 DNA sequence: TGTGCCAGCAGCTTAGGGCCCCTAGCGGGGGATTTTTACGAGCAGTACTTC. This encodes CASSLGPLAGDFYEQYF. Filled out from reference TRBV7-9 and TRBJ2-7, the complete variable domain reads DTGVSQNPRHKITKRGQNVTFRCDPISEHNRLYWYRQTLGQGPEFLTYFQNEAQLEKSRLLSDRFSAERPKGSFSTLEIQRTEQGDSAMYLCASSLGPLAGDFYEQYFGPGTRLTVT.

This chain joins TRBV4-1 and TRBJ2-1; D gene uncertain. The CDR3 has 15 amino acids. CDR1 is MGHRA and CDR2 is YSYEKL in the germline V gene. Trimming stripped 4 bases from V and 3 bases from J, with 13 bases between. In nucleotides, the CDR3 is TGCGCCAGCAGCCGGACCCGGGCCGACTACAATGAGCAGTTCTTC. This codes for CASSRTRADYNEQFF.

The J gene is TRBJ1-5, the V gene TRBV5-5; D is uncertain. The CDR3 covers 13 residues. Germline CDR1 is SGHKS and CDR2 is YYEKEE (reference sequence). Trimming stripped 4 bases from V and 4 bases from J, with 9 bases between. For the CDR3, the DNA is TGTGCCAGCAGCGTACATCCTAATCAGCCCCAGCATTTT. It translates to CASSVHPNQPQHF.

V and J are TRBV7-9 and TRBJ2-7; the D is unclear. In germline, CDR1 is SEHNR, CDR2 FQNEAQ (reference sequence). V lost 2 bases and J 5 bases, leaving 10 bases between the germline ends. The CDR3 has 13 amino acids. This CDR3 is CASSLTQSHEQYF. CDR3 DNA: TGTGCCAGCAGCTTAACGCAAAGCCACGAGCAGTACTTC.

This sequence joins TRBV4-1 and TRBJ2-2; TRBD2 agrees at 10 bases. The CDR3 runs 16 residues. The J segment lost 6 bases and the V segment lost 4 bases, leaving 8 bases of the junction unmatched. Germline V CDR1 and CDR2: MGHRA, YSYEKL. As DNA, the CDR3 is TGCGCCAGCAGCCGAGCTAGCGGGAGTTTAGCCGGGGAGCTGTTTTTT. Protein: CASSRASGSLAGELFF.

The V call is TRBV5-5, the J call TRBJ2-7; D unclear. CDR3 length equals 12 residues. Between the trimmed V and J ends, which lost 0 bases and 3 bases, there was a span of 4 bases. Germline CDR1 SGHKS, CDR2 YYEKEE (reference sequence). Here the CDR3 reads CASSLGGYEQYF. Here the CDR3 DNA reads TGTGCCAGCAGCTTGGGGGGCTACGAGCAGTACTTC.